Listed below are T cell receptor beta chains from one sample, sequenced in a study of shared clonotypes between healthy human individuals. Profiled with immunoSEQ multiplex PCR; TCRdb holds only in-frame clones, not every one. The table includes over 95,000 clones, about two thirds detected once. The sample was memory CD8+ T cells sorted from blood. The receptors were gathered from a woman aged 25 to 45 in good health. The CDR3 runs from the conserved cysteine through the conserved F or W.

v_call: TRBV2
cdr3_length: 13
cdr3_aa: CATLRGSNYGYTF

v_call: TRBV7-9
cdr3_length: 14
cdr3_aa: CASSSIFTYNEQFF

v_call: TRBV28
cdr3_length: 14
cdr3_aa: CASSLSGSNQPQHF

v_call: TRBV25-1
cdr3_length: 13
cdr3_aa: CASSDRGTDTQYF

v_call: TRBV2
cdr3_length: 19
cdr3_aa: CASSEKLLAGEEGVDTQYF

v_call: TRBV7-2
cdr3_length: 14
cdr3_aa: CASSLLGRTYEQYF

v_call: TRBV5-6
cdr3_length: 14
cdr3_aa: CASSLVASGTEAFF

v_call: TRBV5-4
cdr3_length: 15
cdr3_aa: CASSPLAGVGETQYF

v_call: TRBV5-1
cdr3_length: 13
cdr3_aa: CASSYTGTGGAFF

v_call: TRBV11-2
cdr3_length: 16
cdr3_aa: CASSHILPQGDETQYF

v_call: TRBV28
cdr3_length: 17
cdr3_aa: CASSFSGTSGRWPEQYF

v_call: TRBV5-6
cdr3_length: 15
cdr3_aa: CASSRGQNSNQPQHF

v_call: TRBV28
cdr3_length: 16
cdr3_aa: CASSLTQGTGNQPQHF

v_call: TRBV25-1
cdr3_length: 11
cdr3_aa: CASSDSAGWTF

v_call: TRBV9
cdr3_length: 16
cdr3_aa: CASTRLAGSTYNEQFF

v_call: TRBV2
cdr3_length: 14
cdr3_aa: CETQGARLSTEAFF

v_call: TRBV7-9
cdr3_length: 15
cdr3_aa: CASSSGLAKTYEQYF

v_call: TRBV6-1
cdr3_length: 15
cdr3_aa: CASSDGPGAHQPQHF

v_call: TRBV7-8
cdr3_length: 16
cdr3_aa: CASSLASGGGPDTQYF

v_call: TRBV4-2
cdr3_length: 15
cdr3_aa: CASSQDWPEGTEAFF

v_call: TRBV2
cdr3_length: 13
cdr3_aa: CASTLADSYEQYF

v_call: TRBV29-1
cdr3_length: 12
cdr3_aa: CSVGTGEDGYTF

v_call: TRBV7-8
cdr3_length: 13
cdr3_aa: CASSQGAGTEAFF

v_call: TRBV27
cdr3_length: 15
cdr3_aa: CASSFLVAGTDTQYF

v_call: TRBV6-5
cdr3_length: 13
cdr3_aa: CASRRQMSYEQYF

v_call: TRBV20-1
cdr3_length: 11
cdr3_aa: CSAIDEDGYTF

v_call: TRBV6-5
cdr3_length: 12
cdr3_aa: CASSYSGQGAFF

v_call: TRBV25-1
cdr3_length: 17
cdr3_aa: CASSERTSSSYNSPLHF

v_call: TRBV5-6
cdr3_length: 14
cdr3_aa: CASSPLGTSYEQYF

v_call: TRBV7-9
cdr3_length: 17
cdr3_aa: CASSFLPGQGANQPQHF

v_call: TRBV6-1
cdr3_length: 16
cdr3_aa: CASSEGGVLIDHEQYF

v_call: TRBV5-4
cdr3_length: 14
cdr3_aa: CASSFSGASRWQFF